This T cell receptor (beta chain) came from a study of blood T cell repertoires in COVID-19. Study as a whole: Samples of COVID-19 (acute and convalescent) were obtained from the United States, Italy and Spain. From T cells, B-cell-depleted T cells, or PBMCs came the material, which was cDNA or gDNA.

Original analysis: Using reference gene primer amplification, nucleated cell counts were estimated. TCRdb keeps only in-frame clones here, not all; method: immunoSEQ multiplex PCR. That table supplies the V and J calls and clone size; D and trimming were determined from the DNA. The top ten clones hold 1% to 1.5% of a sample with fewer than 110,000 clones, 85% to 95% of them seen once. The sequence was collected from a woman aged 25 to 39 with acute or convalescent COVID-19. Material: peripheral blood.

CDR3 loop: CASSTRGPDVPEAFF. CDR3 nucleotide sequence: TGTGCCAGTAGTACCAGGGGACCGGATGTGCCTGAAGCTTTCTTT. This rearrangement joins TRBV19 to TRBJ1-1; a possible D gene is TRBD1 (6 bases). V was pared by 4 bases and J by 6 bases, with 18 bases between. This CDR3 is 15 amino acids long. Germline CDR1 and CDR2: LNHDA and SQIVND (reference sequence).